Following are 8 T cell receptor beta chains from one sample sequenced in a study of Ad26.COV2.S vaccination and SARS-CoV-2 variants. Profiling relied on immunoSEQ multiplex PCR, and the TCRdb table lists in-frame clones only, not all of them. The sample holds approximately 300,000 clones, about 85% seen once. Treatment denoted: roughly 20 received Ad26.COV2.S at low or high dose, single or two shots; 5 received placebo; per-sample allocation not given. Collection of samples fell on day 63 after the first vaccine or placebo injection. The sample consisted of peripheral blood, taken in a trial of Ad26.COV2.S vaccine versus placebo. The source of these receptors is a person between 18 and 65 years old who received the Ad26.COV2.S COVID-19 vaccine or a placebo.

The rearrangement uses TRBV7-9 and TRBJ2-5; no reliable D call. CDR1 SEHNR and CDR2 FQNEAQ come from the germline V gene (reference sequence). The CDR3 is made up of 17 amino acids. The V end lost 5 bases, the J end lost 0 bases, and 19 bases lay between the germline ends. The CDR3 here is CASSLYPDRENQETQYF. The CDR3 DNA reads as TGTGCCAGCAGCCTGTACCCGGACCGTGAGAACCAAGAGACCCAGTACTTC.

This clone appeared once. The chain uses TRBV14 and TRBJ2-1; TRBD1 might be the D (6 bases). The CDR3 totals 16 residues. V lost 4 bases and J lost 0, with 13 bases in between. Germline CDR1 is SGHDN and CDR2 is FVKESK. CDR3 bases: TGTGCCAGCAGCCCAAGGGGGTTTAGCTCCTACAATGAGCAGTTCTTC. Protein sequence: CASSPRGFSSYNEQFF.

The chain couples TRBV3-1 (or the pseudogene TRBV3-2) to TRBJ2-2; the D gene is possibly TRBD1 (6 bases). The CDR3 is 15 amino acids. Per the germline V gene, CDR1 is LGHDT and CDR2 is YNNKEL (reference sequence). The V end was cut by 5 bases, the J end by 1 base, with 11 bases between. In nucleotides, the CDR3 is TGTGCCAGCAGCAATCCGGGACAGAACACCGGGGAGCTGTTTTTT. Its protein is CASSNPGQNTGELFF.

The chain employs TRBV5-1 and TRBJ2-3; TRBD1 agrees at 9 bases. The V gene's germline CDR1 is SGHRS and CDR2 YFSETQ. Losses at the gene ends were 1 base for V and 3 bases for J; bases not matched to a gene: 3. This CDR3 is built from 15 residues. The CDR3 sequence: CASSLRDRETDTQYF. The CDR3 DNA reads TGCGCCAGCAGCTTGCGGGACAGGGAGACAGATACGCAGTATTTT.

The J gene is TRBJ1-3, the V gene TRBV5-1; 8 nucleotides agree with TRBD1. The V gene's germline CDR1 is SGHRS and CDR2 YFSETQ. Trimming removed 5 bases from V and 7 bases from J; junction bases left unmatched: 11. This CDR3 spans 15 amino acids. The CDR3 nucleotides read TGCGCCAGCAGGCTTGGATCGACAGGGGTTAACACCATATATTTT. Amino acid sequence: CASRLGSTGVNTIYF. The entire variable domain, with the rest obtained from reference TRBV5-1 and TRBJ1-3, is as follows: KAGVTQTPRYLIKTRGQQVTLSCSPISGHRSVSWYQQTPGQGLQFLFEYFSETQRNKGNFPGRFSGRQFSNSRSEMNVSTLELGDSALYLCASRLGSTGVNTIYFGEGSWLTVV.

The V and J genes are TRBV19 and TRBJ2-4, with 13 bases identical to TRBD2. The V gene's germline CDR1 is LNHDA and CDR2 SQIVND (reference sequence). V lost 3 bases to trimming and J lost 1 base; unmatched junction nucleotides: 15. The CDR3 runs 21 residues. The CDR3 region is CASSMGLAGLMPLRAKNIQYF. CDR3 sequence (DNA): TGTGCCAGTAGTATGGGACTAGCGGGGCTAATGCCTCTGAGGGCCAAAAACATTCAGTACTTC.

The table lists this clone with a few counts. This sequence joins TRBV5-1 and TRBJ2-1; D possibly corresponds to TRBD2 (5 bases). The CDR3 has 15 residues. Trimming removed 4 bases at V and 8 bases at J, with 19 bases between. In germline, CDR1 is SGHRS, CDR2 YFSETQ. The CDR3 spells CASSPARAQLDEQFF. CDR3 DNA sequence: TGCGCCAGCAGCCCGGCGCGGGCCCAATTGGATGAGCAGTTCTTC.

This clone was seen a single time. CDR3 sequence reads: CASSSGQGSSPLHF. CDR3 DNA: TGTGCCAGCAGCTCTGGACAGGGCAGTTCACCCCTCCACTTT. This chain joins TRBV7-3 and TRBJ1-6; 8 bases agree with TRBD1. The junction had 5 bases not matched to a gene; V was cut back by 4 bases and J by 9 bases. This CDR3 region has 14 residues. CDR1 SGHTA and CDR2 FQGTGA come from the germline V gene.